Each of the 3 T cell receptor beta chains below was sequenced from the same sample in a study of graft-versus-host responses after intestinal transplantation. These receptors have no known antigen. Measured with immunoSEQ multiplex PCR; TCRdb has only the in-frame clones, and not every one. The data show some 76,000 clones, about nine tenths seen once. This specimen consisted of unstimulated CD8+ T cells sorted from spleen or lymph node cells, obtained before transplant. These receptors came from a human donor who was the organ donor for an intestinal transplant.

In its sample, this clone was seen once. The chain recombines TRBV5-6 with TRBJ2-5; TRBD2 might be the D (6 bases). V was trimmed by 4 bases and J by 4 bases, leaving 17 bases between them. Germline V gene lookup returns CDR1 SGHDT and CDR2 YYEEEE. This CDR3 has 15 residues. The CDR3: CASSPRRGWGETQYF. The DNA for the CDR3 is TGTGCCAGCAGCCCGAGGAGGGGCTGGGGAGAGACCCAGTACTTC.

The chain joins TRBV9 to TRBJ1-1; D unresolved. The V end lost 4 bases, the J end lost 0 bases, and 7 bases lay between the germline ends. Germline loops: CDR1 SGDLS, CDR2 YYNGEE. The CDR3 runs to 13 residues. CDR3 region: CASSTTVNTEAFF. The CDR3 nucleotides are TGTGCCAGCAGCACGACTGTGAACACTGAAGCTTTCTTT.

Only one count was recorded for this clone. The gene calls are TRBV7-9 and TRBJ2-4; 10 bases map to TRBD2. Germline V gene data show CDR1 as SEHNR and CDR2 as FQNEAQ (reference sequence). The CDR3 has 17 amino acids. V lost 5 bases, J lost 0 bases, and 7 bases stayed unmatched. Here the CDR3 reads CASSASLAGKAKNIQYF. CDR3 sequence (DNA): TGTGCCAGCAGCGCCTCACTAGCGGGAAAAGCCAAAAACATTCAGTACTTC. Drawing the rest from reference TRBV7-9 and TRBJ2-4, the complete variable domain is DTGVSQNPRHKITKRGQNVTFRCDPISEHNRLYWYRQTLGQGPEFLTYFQNEAQLEKSRLLSDRFSAERPKGSFSTLEIQRTEQGDSAMYLCASSASLAGKAKNIQYFGAGTRLSVL.